The sample holds a few counts of the clone carrying this T cell receptor (beta chain). Antigen unknown. The sample originates from a study of blood T cells in healthy people across ages. Study results and limitations: When one million T cells were used, diversity estimates were thought to be underestimates.

Isolated PBMCs totaled at least 7 million in each sample. There were at least 5.5 micrograms of total RNA extracted from every sample. Primed by a sample-barcoded 5' primer and a J-beta primer mix, a second PCR proceeded for 7 to 11 cycles. No fewer than 2.5 million CDR3-containing paired-end reads came from each sample. From the 5' RACE reads, TCRdb called clonotypes with MiXCR, one entry per CDR3 protein. The repertoire holds around 670,000 distinct CDR3 sequences, approximately 30% seen once, with around 16% in the top ten. From germline, CDR1 is LGHNT and CDR2 FRNRAP. Trimming cost V 7 bases and J 0 bases, with 12 bases left between them. CDR3 length equals 14 residues.

Source material: blood. V gene TRBV12-5 combines with J gene TRBJ2-5, with no clear D. The clonotype was recovered from a woman of 80 years or more in good health. The CDR3 region has the DNA TGTGCTAGTGCTCCCGCGGCTAACCAAGAGACCCAGTACTTC. Residues: CASAPAANQETQYF.